Sequencing of this T cell receptor beta chain was carried out in a study of T cells after yellow fever vaccination. Findings and limits, study-wide: Researchers noted that a small share of clonotypes showed up in both CD4 and CD8 compartments. Clones from primary vaccination mostly reappeared after the booster (roughly 97% CD4, about 88% CD8).

As regards this clonotype: Its antigen is not known. An end of the junction does not agree with germline; a read error may underlie this.

UMIs were added to TCR cDNA along with a universal primer site when it was made by 5'RACE template switching. TCRdb re-called the 5' RACE reads through MiXCR, storing one row per CDR3 protein. Among approximately 350,000 distinct CDR3 sequences, about 9.9% were seen once, and the ten largest hold 15% to 20%. Material: PBMCs, obtained on the day of the first yellow fever vaccination. This TCR was sampled from a man younger than 35 who received the YFV17D yellow fever vaccine.

CDR3 residues: CVSSPQAVQRDLHF. The CDR3 DNA is TGCGTCAGCAGCCCTCAAGCGGTTCAGCGAGATCTCCACTTT. V is TRBV4-3 and J is TRBJ1-6; D is uncertain. The CDR3 has 14 amino acids. Germline assignment: CDR1 LGHNA and CDR2 YSLEER.